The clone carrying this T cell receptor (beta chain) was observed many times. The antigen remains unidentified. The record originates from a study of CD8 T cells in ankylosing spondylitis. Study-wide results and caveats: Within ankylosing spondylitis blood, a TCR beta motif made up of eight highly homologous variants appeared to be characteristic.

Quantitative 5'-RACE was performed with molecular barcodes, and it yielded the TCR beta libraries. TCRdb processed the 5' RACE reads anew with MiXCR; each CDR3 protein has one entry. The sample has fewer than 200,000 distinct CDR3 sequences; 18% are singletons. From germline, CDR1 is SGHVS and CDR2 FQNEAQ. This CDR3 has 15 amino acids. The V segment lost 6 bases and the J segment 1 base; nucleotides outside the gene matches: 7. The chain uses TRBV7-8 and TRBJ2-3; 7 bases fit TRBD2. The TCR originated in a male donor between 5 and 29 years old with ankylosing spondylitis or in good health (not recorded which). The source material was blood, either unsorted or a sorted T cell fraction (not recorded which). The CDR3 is CASRPLAWGTDTQYF. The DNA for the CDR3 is TGTGCCAGCAGACCACTAGCGTGGGGCACAGATACGCAGTATTTT.